A single TCR beta chain is shown here with its context. The antigen is not known. CDR1 is SNHLY, CDR2 FYNNEI, per germline. The CDR3 contains 16 residues. V lost 3 bases and J lost 2, with 13 bases in between. The data derive from a study of T cell repertoires in cytomegalovirus infection. At the level of the study: In the study, CMV epitopes included recently identified HLA-C-restricted and well-studied HLA-B-restricted ones. Public TCR beta signatures provided an indication of both CMV infection and a matching HLA type.

The study, taken as a whole, reports: The study found HLA-C-restricted CMV-specific TCR beta clonotypes dominating the ex vivo response.

From the reads, TCRdb called clonotypes with MiXCR, one entry per CDR3 protein. The sample holds roughly 90,000 distinct CDR3 sequences, roughly 29% seen once. The chain is built from TRBV2 and TRBJ1-4, with D possibly being TRBD1 (5 bases). The TCR originated in a human donor in good health (CMV status not recorded). Some clones in this sample may be carry-over from other donors' samples. The specimen comprised CD8+ T cells from cultured PBMCs, sampled from culture after CMV antigen stimulation. Here the CDR3 reads CASSDAQGVTNEKLFF. The CDR3 DNA reads TGTGCCAGCAGTGATGCCCAGGGAGTCACTAATGAAAAACTGTTTTTT.